The rows below give T cell receptor beta chains drawn from one sample of a study of blood T cell repertoires in COVID-19. Using immunoSEQ multiplex PCR, the repertoire was profiled, and TCRdb retains in-frame clones only, with some absent. The table lists about 170,000 clones, around 82% of them singletons. The specimen was peripheral blood. The source is a man in his 70s with active or convalescent COVID-19. CDR3s include the opening cysteine and the closing phenylalanine or tryptophan. Fields, in order: CDR3 protein, CDR3 DNA, D gene, J gene, V gene, clone size. The D gene is left open where the match is weak. Part of the rows lack a size; the others show once, few, many or a class for expanded clones.

CASSPRRLAANTGELFF,TGTGCCAGCAGCCCGCGTAGACTGGCGGCGAACACCGGGGAGCTGTTTTTT,.,TRBJ2-2,TRBV7-2,few
CASSSTGDSPLHF,TGTGCCAGCAGCTCGACAGGGGATTCACCCCTCCACTTT,TRBD1,TRBJ1-6,TRBV7-9,.
CASSWLVNEKLFF,TGCGCCAGCAGCTGGCTAGTTAATGAAAAACTGTTTTTT,.,TRBJ1-4,TRBV5-1,.
CASTLWTGNTEAFF,TGTGCCAGCACCTTATGGACAGGGAACACTGAAGCTTTCTTT,TRBD1,TRBJ1-1,TRBV11-2,.
CAWSAGYSNQPQHF,TGTGCCTGGAGTGCCGGGTATAGCAATCAGCCCCAGCATTTT,.,TRBJ1-5,TRBV30,few
CASSPSTGEQFF,TGTGCCAGCAGCCCCTCGACGGGTGAGCAGTTCTTC,.,TRBJ2-1,TRBV11-2,few
CASSDPPGRNYGYTF,TGTGCCAGCAGCGACCCTCCAGGGCGGAACTATGGCTACACCTTC,.,TRBJ1-2,TRBV6-2/TRBV6-3,.
CASSYSWTGAGYEQYF,TGTGCCAGCAGTTACTCGTGGACGGGAGCGGGCTACGAGCAGTACTTC,.,TRBJ2-7,TRBV6-5,.
CATSDAPTPRGQSTEAFF,TGTGCCACCAGTGACGCACCCACACCAAGGGGGCAGAGCACTGAAGCTTTCTTT,TRBD1,TRBJ1-1,TRBV24-1,.
CASSLLAGGEQYF,TGTGCCAGCAGTTTACTAGCGGGAGGCGAGCAGTACTTC,TRBD2,TRBJ2-7,TRBV12-3/TRBV12-4,.
CASSLARGKAFF,TGCGCCAGCAGCTTGGCCCGGGGAAAAGCTTTCTTT,.,TRBJ1-1,TRBV5-1,.
CASSQGGGWETQYF,TGTGCCAGCAGCCAAGGAGGAGGGTGGGAGACCCAGTACTTC,.,TRBJ2-5,TRBV3-1/TRBV3-2,once
CASSYSTPGTQYF,TGTGCCAGCAGTTACTCAACCCCCGGTACGCAGTATTTT,.,TRBJ2-3,TRBV6-2/TRBV6-3,.
CASSQGSGYNEQFF,TGTGCCAGCAGCCAAGGGAGCGGGTACAATGAGCAGTTCTTC,.,TRBJ2-1,TRBV3-1/TRBV3-2,.
CASSLYRTGDSLNEQFF,TGTGCCAGCAGCTTGTATCGTACGGGGGATAGCCTCAATGAGCAGTTCTTC,.,TRBJ2-1,TRBV5-4,few
CASTPFRGRGQPQHF,TGTGCCAGCACACCCTTTAGGGGACGGGGGCAGCCCCAGCATTTT,.,TRBJ1-5,TRBV2,.
CASSLMFWTGTSTNEKLFF,TGTGCCAGCAGTTTGATGTTTTGGACAGGGACTTCAACTAATGAAAAACTGTTTTTT,TRBD1,TRBJ1-4,TRBV28,.
CASSSVGPAGNQPQHF,TGTGCCAGCAGCTCCGTTGGGCCAGCGGGCAATCAGCCCCAGCATTTT,.,TRBJ1-5,TRBV7-9,few
CASSSQTANTEAFF,TGTGCCAGCAGCTCCCAGACAGCGAACACTGAAGCTTTCTTT,.,TRBJ1-1,TRBV5-8,.
CASSSLRQGTGQPQHF,TGTGCCAGCAGTTCATTGAGACAGGGGACGGGGCAGCCCCAGCATTTT,TRBD1,TRBJ1-5,TRBV6-5,.
CASSFPPATGNYGYTF,TGTGCCAGCAGTTTCCCCCCGGCGACAGGAAACTATGGCTACACCTTC,.,TRBJ1-2,TRBV28,.
CASSVGSSNGEQYF,TGTGCCAGCAGCGTAGGGAGCTCAAACGGCGAGCAGTACTTC,.,TRBJ2-7,TRBV9,.
CATPRDSNYGYTF,TGTGCCACCCCCCGGGACAGTAACTATGGCTACACCTTC,TRBD1,TRBJ1-2,TRBV28,.